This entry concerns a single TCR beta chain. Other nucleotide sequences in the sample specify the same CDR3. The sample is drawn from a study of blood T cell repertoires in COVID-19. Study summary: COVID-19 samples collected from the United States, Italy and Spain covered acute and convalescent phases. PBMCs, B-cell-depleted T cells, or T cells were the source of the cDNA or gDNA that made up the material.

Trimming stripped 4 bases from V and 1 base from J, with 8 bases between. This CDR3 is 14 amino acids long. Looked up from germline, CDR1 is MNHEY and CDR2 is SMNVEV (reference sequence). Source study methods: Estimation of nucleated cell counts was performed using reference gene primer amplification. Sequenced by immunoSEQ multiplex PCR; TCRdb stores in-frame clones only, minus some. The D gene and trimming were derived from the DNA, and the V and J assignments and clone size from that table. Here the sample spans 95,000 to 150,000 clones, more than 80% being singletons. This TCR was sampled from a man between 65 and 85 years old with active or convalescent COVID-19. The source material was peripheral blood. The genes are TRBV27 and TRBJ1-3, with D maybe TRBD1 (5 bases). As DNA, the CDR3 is TGTGCCAGCAGTTCCCGGGGGTCTGGAAACACCATATATTTT. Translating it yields CASSSRGSGNTIYF.